Listed here is a single T cell receptor beta chain. The target antigen is unknown. The sample is drawn from a study of T cell repertoires in cytomegalovirus infection. TCRdb passed the reads through MiXCR, listing each CDR3 protein once. The data contain more than 50,000 distinct CDR3 sequences, roughly 32% of them singletons. V shed 1 base and J shed 4 bases, with 5 bases lying between them. There are 13 residues in the CDR3. The origin of this receptor is a human donor in good health (CMV status not recorded). Some clones in this sample may be carry-over from other donors' samples. V gene TRBV12-3 or TRBV12-4 combines with J gene TRBJ2-1, with D possibly matching TRBD2 (5 bases). Source material: PBMCs, sequenced either directly or after in vitro stimulation (not recorded which). The CDR3 region has the DNA TGTGCCAGCAGTTTAGAGCGGTACAATGAGCAGTTCTTC. As protein: CASSLERYNEQFF.